One T cell receptor (beta chain) is described in this entry. What it binds is not known. This sample stems from a study of brain T cells in children with intractable seizures. Overall study results and limits: Only CDR3 sequence similarity suggested viral specificity, without known HCMV serostatus.

This CDR3 region has 12 residues. The germline CDR1 and CDR2 sequences are LGHNT and FRNRAP. V lost 1 base and J 3 bases, leaving 4 bases between the germline ends. Some clones are missing from TCRdb's copy, which holds only in-frame ones; the method was immunoSEQ multiplex PCR. The sample has around 80,000 clones, around 91% seen once. This sequence joins TRBV12-5 and TRBJ2-7; D remains unclear. The TCR sequence derives from a girl aged 2-10 years with Rasmussen encephalitis and intractable seizures. This specimen consisted of peripheral blood, obtained at surgery. This CDR3 reads CASGLEHYEQYF. CDR3 in DNA: TGTGCTAGTGGTTTGGAACACTACGAGCAGTACTTC.